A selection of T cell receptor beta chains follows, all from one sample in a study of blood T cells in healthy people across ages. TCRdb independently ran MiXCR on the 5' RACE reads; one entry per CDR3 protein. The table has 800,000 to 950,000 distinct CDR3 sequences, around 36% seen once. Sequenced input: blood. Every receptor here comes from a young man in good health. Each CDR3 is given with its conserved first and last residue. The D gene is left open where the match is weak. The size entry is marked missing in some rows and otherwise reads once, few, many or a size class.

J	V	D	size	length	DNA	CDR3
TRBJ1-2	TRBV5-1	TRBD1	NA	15	TGCGCCAGCAGTTATAGGACAGGGCCCTCACGGAGCTACACCTTC	CASSYRTGPSRSYTF
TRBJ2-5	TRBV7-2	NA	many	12	TGTGCCAGCAGCCTCTTTCAAGAGACCCAGTACTTC	CASSLFQETQYF
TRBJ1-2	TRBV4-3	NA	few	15	TGCGCCAGCAGCTACACGAAGTGGTCAACGGAAGGCTACACCTTC	CASSYTKWSTEGYTF
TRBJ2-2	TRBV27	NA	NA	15	TGTGCCAGCAGTGCCCACAGGTGGAACACCGGGGAGCTGTTTTTT	CASSAHRWNTGELFF
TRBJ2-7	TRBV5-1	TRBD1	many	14	TGCGCCAGCAGCTGGGGACAGGAGACCTACGAGCAGTACTTC	CASSWGQETYEQYF
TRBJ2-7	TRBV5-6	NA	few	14	TGTGCCAGCAGATTCGGGTCCCTCCTTGGCGAGCAGTACTTC	CASRFGSLLGEQYF
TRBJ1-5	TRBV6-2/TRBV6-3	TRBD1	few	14	TGTGCCAGCAGGACAGGGTTGTCGGAGCAGCCCCAGCATTTT	CASRTGLSEQPQHF
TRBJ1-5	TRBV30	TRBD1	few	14	TGTGCCTGGAAGGGACAGGGTCACAATCAGCCCCAGCATTTT	CAWKGQGHNQPQHF
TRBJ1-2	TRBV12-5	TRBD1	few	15	TGTGCTAGTGGTCCAACGGACAGGCTCCCCTATGGCTACACCTTC	CASGPTDRLPYGYTF
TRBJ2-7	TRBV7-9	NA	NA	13	TGTGCCAGCAGCAGGATACTAGCATCCGAGCAGTACTTC	CASSRILASEQYF
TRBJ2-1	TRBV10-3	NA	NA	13	TGTGCCATCGGGGGCAGGGCCGACAATGAGCAGTTCTTC	CAIGGRADNEQFF
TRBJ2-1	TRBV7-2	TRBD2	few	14	TGTGCCAGCAGCTGGGGGGGTCTCGGGGTTGAGCAGTTCTTC	CASSWGGLGVEQFF
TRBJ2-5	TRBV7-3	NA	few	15	TGTGCCAGCAGCTCCCTCGTGGAGAGGGGCCATGAGCAGTACTTC	CASSSLVERGHEQYF
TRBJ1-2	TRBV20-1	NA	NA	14	TGCAGTGCTAGAGATGTTCTCCCGGGAAGAGGCTACACCTTC	CSARDVLPGRGYTF
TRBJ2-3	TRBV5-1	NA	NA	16	TGCGCCAGCAGCTTGACTGGGGGGGCCCCGAGGGATACGCAGTATTTT	CASSLTGGAPRDTQYF
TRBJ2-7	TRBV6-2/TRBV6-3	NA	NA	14	TGTGCCAGCAGTTACGAACTAGGACGCTACGAGCAGTACTTC	CASSYELGRYEQYF